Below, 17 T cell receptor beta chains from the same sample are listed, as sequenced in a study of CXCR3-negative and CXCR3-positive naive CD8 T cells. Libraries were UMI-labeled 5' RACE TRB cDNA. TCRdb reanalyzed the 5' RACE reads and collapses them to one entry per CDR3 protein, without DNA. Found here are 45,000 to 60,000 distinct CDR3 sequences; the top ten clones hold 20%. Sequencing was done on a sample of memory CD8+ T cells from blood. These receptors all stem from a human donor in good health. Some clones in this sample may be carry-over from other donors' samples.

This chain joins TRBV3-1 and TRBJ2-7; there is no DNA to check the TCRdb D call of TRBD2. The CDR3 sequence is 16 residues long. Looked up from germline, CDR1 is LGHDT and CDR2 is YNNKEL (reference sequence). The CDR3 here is CASSQDRFGSGSEQYF.

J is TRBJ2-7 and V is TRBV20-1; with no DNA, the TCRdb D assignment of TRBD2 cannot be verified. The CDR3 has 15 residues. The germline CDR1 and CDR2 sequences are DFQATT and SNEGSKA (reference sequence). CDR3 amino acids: CSARDREGGTYEQYF.

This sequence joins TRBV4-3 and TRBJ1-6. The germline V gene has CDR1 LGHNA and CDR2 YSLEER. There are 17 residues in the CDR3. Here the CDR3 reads CASSQDGYDSPGSPLHF.

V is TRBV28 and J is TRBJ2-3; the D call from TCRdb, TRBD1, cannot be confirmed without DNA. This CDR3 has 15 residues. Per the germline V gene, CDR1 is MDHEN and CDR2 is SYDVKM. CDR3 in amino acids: CASKGDRGHIDTQYF.

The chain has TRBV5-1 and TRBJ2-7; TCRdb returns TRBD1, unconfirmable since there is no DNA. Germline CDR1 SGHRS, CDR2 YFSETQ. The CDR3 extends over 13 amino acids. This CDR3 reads CASVPISVNEQYF. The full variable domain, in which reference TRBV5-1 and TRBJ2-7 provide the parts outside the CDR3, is KAGVTQTPRYLIKTRGQQVTLSCSPISGHRSVSWYQQTPGQGLQFLFEYFSETQRNKGNFPGRFSGRQFSNSRSEMNVSTLELGDSALYLCASVPISVNEQYFGPGTRLTVT.

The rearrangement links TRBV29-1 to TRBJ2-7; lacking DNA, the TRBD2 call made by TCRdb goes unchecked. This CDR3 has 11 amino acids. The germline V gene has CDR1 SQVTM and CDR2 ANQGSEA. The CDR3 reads CSVIRGGEQYF.

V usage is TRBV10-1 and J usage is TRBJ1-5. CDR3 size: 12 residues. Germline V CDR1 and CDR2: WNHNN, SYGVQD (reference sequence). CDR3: CASSEPGLPQHF.

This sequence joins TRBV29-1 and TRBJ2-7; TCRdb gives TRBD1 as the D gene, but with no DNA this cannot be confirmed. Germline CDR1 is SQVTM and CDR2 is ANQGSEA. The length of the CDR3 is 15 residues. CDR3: CSAQSRDRDSAEQYF.

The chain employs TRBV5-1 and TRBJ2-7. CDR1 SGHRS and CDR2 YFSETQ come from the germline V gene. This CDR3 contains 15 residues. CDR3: CASSLGQRVAYEQYF.

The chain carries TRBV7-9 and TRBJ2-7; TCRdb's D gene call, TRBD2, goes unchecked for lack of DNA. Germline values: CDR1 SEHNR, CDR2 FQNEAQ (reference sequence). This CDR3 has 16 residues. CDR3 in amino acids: CASSLGPSGSTYEQYF.

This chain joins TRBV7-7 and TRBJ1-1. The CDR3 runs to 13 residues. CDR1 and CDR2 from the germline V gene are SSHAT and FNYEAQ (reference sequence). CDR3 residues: CASSFDKAAEAFF.

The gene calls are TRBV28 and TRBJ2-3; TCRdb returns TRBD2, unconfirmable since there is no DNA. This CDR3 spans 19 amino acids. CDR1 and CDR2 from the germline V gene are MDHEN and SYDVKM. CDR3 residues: CASSSNTLLARGGTDTQYF.

CDR3 in amino acids: CSVEDPETMTYEQYF. This chain links TRBV29-1 with TRBJ2-7; TCRdb names TRBD2, which stays unverified in the absence of DNA. The CDR3 extends over 15 amino acids. Germline V CDR1 and CDR2: SQVTM, ANQGSEA.

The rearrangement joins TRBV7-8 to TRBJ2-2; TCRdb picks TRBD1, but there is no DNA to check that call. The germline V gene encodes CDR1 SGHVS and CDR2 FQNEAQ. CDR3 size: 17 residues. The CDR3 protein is CASSPKVGQQVPGELFF.

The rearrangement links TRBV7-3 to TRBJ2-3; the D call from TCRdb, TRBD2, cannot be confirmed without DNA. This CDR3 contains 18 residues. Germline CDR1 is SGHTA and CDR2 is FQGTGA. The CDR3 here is CASSLAPRLAQTTDTQYF.

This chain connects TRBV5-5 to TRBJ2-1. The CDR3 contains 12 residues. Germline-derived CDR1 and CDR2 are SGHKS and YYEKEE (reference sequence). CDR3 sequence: CASSLEVNEQFF.

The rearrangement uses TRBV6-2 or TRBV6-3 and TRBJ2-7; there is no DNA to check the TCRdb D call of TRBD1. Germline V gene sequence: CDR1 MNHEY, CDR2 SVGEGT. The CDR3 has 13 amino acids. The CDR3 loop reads CASSYDRADEQYF.